This TCR beta chain was retrieved from a study of blood T cell repertoires in COVID-19. Clones were sequenced by immunoSEQ multiplex PCR, and TCRdb holds only the in-frame ones, with some missing. The table records around 120,000 clones, 85% to 90% of them present only once. Sequencing used peripheral blood. The TCR sequence derives from an older woman with acute or convalescent COVID-19.

CDR3 nucleotides: TGTGCCAGCAGTTTAGAGGGCTATGGCTACACCTTC. Amino acids: CASSLEGYGYTF. This chain links TRBV28 with TRBJ1-2; no clear D. Germline CDR1 MDHEN, CDR2 SYDVKM. The CDR3 spans 12 residues. V lost 2 bases and J 4 bases, leaving 5 bases between the germline ends.